The 13 T cell receptor beta chains below were found in one sample sequenced in a study of blood T cell repertoires in COVID-19. Clones were sequenced by immunoSEQ multiplex PCR, and TCRdb holds only the in-frame ones, with some missing. The sample holds under 100,000 clones, roughly 77% seen once. Sequencing was carried out using peripheral blood. All receptors derive from a human donor in a cohort sampled during active COVID-19.

The gene calls are TRBV5-4 and TRBJ2-7; a possible D gene is TRBD1 (5 bases). This CDR3 has 14 residues. CDR1 SGHNT and CDR2 YYREEE come from the germline V gene (reference sequence). Trimming shortened V by 4 bases and J by 6 bases, and 17 bases separated the two germline ends. The CDR3 reads CASSPASGRSEQYF. The CDR3 DNA reads TGTGCCAGCAGCCCAGCCTCAGGGCGCAGCGAGCAGTACTTC.

This CDR3 is CASIRDRIYGYTF. The CDR3, as DNA: TGTGCCAGCATCCGGGACAGGATCTATGGCTACACCTTC. The genes are TRBV28 and TRBJ1-2, with TRBD1 matching over 8 bases. This CDR3 has 13 residues. CDR1 is MDHEN and CDR2 is SYDVKM in the germline V gene. V lost 7 bases, J lost 4 bases, and 5 bases stayed unmatched.

This clone was observed a handful of times. This chain uses TRBV18 with TRBJ2-1; 7 bases agree with TRBD2. Germline trimming cut 5 bases from V and 3 bases from J; bases unmatched to any gene: 7. Germline values: CDR1 KGHSH, CDR2 LQKENI. There are 15 residues in the CDR3. The CDR3: CASSFNGGDYNEQFF. Written as DNA, the CDR3 is TGTGCCAGCTCATTCAATGGGGGGGACTACAATGAGCAGTTCTTC.

This clone occurred a few times. V usage is TRBV4-1 and J usage is TRBJ1-1; tentative D call: TRBD1 (5 bases). CDR3 length equals 13 residues. V was cut by 6 bases and J by 7 bases, with 15 bases left in between. CDR1 MGHRA and CDR2 YSYEKL come from the germline V gene. The CDR3 reads CASRGRGEGEAFF. The CDR3 DNA reads as TGCGCCAGCAGAGGTAGGGGTGAAGGTGAAGCTTTCTTT.

This chain's CDR3 is CASSYSEGQPQHF. The CDR3 coding sequence is TGTGCCAGCAGTTATTCGGAGGGTCAGCCCCAGCATTTT. The gene calls are TRBV6-5 and TRBJ1-5; unclear D gene. CDR1 and CDR2 from the germline V gene are MNHEY and SVGAGI. This CDR3 comprises 13 residues. Trimming left V 3 bases short and J 6 bases short, with 9 bases between.

The J gene is TRBJ1-1, the V gene TRBV6-1; a weak D match, TRBD1 (6 bases). The CDR3 totals 16 residues. Germline V CDR1 and CDR2: MNHNS, SASEGT. Trimming removed 3 bases from V and 0 bases from J, with 14 bases in between. The CDR3 DNA sequence: TGTGCCAGCAGTGAGGCAGGGGTTAACATGAACACTGAAGCTTTCTTT. The encoded protein is CASSEAGVNMNTEAFF.

At least ten counts were recorded for this clone. The rearrangement uses TRBV28 and TRBJ1-1; D not resolved. CDR1 and CDR2 from the germline V gene are MDHEN and SYDVKM. The CDR3 spans 12 residues. V was clipped by 6 bases and J by 4 bases, with 9 bases between them. The DNA for the CDR3 is TGTGCCAGCAGGGCCCTCCTCACTGAAGCTTTCTTT. Its translation: CASRALLTEAFF.

Only one count was recorded for this clone. The chain is built from TRBV5-4 and TRBJ1-1, with D uncertain. CDR1 SGHNT and CDR2 YYREEE come from the germline V gene (reference sequence). This CDR3 region has 14 residues. Trimming stripped 3 bases from V and 11 bases from J, with 20 bases between. The DNA for the CDR3 is TGTGCCAGCAGCTCGCCGGACGGCGCGGGATCGGCTTTCTTT. It yields the protein CASSSPDGAGSAFF.

This chain joins TRBV28 and TRBJ2-5; D is possibly TRBD2 (6 bases). The CDR3 has 14 amino acids. V lost 2 bases to trimming and J lost 5 bases, with 12 bases between them. Germline V gene sequence: CDR1 MDHEN, CDR2 SYDVKM. DNA for the CDR3: TGTGCCAGCAGTTTAAGTGTGGGGGGTGAGACCCAGTACTTC. Its protein product is CASSLSVGGETQYF.

The rearrangement links TRBV20-1 to TRBJ2-4; a weak D match, TRBD1 (6 bases). The CDR3 sequence is 14 residues long. V was trimmed by 3 bases and J by 8 bases, leaving 17 bases between them. Per the germline V gene, CDR1 is DFQATT and CDR2 is SNEGSKA (reference sequence). The CDR3 loop is CSASEDSKGDIQYF. In nucleotides, the CDR3 is TGCAGTGCTAGTGAGGACTCTAAGGGGGACATTCAGTACTTC.

The chain has TRBV20-1 and TRBJ1-1; 8 bases line up with TRBD1. CDR1 is DFQATT and CDR2 is SNEGSKA in the germline V gene (reference sequence). Losses at the gene ends were 3 bases for V and 3 bases for J; bases not matched to a gene: 6. This CDR3 spans 14 amino acids. This CDR3 reads CSASRTGRDTEAFF. The CDR3 DNA is TGCAGTGCTAGTCGGACAGGGCGGGACACTGAAGCTTTCTTT.

V usage is TRBV10-3 and J usage is TRBJ1-4, with 10 positions matching TRBD1. Germline CDR1 is ENHRY and CDR2 is SYGVKD. The CDR3 sequence is 15 residues long. V was pared by 7 bases and J by 4 bases, with 6 bases of the junction left unmatched. The CDR3 protein is CAINAGTGDNEKLFF. The CDR3 DNA reads TGTGCCATCAACGCCGGGACAGGGGATAATGAAAAACTGTTTTTT.

The chain recombines TRBV5-5 with TRBJ2-5, with 12 nucleotides matching TRBD2. Per germline, CDR1 SGHKS and CDR2 YYEKEE (reference sequence). With V trimmed by 4 bases and J by 2 bases, 12 bases remained unmatched. CDR3 length: 18 amino acids. The CDR3 DNA follows: TGTGCCAGCAGCATACGCGCTCTCCTAGCGGGGGGGCAAGAGACCCAGTACTTC. The encoded protein is CASSIRALLAGGQETQYF.